This T cell receptor (beta chain) was documented in a study of naive and memory T cell subsets. From germline, CDR1 is SGHTA and CDR2 FQGNSA. The CDR3 has 14 residues. V was clipped by 5 bases and J by 7 bases; unmatched bases: 7. Two oligonucleotides, mixed equimolar, formed the beta constant-region primer covering TRBC1 and TRBC2. Four rounds of PCR amplified the ligated cDNA using nested alpha and beta constant-region primers plus SP2. One entry per CDR3 protein results from TCRdb running MiXCR on the UMI-ligation and nested PCR reads. The sample records 95,000 to 150,000 distinct CDR3 sequences, 36% being singletons. This clonotype was counted a few times.

Sequenced: central memory CD4+ T cells from blood. V and J are TRBV7-2 and TRBJ2-1; 8 positions match TRBD1. The sequence came from a human donor in good health. In DNA form, the CDR3 reads TGTGCCAGCAGCCCAGGACAGGGTTGGAATGAGCAGTTCTTC. This translates into CASSPGQGWNEQFF.